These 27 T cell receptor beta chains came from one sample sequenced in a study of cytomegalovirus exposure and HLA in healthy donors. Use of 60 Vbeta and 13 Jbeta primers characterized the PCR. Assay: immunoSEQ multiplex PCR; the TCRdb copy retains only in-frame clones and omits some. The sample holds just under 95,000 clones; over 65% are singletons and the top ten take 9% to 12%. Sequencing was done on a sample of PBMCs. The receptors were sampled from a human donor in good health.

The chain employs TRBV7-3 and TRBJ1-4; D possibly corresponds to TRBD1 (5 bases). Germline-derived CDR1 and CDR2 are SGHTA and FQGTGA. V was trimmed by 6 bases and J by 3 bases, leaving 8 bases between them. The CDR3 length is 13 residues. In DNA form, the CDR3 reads TGTGCCAGCAGTGCAGGGTCTAATGAAAAACTGTTTTTT. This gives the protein CASSAGSNEKLFF.

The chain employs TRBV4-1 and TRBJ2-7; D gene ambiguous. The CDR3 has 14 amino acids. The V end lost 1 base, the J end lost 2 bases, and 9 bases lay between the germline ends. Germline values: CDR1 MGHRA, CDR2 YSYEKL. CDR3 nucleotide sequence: TGCGCCAGCAGCCAAGCTCCTACGACCTACGAGCAGTACTTC. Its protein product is CASSQAPTTYEQYF.

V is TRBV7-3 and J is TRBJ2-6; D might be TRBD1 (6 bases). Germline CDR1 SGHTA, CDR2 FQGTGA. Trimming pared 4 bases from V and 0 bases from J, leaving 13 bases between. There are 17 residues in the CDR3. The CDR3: CASSSGTPFSGANVLTF. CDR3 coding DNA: TGTGCCAGCAGCTCAGGGACACCCTTCTCTGGGGCCAACGTCCTGACTTTC.

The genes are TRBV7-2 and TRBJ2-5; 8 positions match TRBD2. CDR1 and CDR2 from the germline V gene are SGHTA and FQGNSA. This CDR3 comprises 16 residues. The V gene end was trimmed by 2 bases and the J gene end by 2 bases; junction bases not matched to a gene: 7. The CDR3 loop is CASSLTRVAGQETQYF. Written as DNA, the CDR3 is TGTGCCAGCAGCTTAACCCGGGTAGCGGGACAAGAGACCCAGTACTTC.

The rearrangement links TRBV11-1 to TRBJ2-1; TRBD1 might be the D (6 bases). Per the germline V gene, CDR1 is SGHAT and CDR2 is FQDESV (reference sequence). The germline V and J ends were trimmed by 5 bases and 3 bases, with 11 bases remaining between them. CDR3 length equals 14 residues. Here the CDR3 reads CASSPGALYNEQFF. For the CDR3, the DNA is TGTGCCAGCAGCCCAGGGGCGCTCTACAATGAGCAGTTCTTC.

CDR3 region: CASSQEGGWETQYF. The CDR3 DNA sequence: TGTGCCAGCAGCCAGGAGGGAGGGTGGGAGACCCAGTACTTC. The chain has TRBV4-2 and TRBJ2-5, with 7 bases lining up with TRBD2. CDR1 and CDR2 from the germline V gene are LGHNA and YNFKEQ. This CDR3 region has 14 residues. V shed 3 bases, J shed 5 bases, and the junction held 6 bases outside the gene matches.

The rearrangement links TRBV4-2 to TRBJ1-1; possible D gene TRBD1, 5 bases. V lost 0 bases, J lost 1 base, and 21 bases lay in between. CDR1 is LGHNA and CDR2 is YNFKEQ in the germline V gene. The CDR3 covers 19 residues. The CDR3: CASSQDRNGGRRGNTEAFF. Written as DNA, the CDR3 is TGTGCCAGCAGCCAAGATCGAAACGGGGGAAGACGCGGGAACACTGAAGCTTTCTTT.

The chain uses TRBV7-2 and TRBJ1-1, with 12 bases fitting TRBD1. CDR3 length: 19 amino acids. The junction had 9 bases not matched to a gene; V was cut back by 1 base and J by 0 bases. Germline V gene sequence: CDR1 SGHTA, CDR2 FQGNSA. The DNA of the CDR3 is TGTGCCAGCAGCTTAGTTCACGGGACAGGGGGCGGGTTGAACACTGAAGCTTTCTTT. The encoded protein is CASSLVHGTGGGLNTEAFF.

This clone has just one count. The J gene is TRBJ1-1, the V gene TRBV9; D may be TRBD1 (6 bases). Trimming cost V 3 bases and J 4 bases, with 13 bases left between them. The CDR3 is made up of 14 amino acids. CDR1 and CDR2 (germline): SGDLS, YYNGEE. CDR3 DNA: TGTGCCAGCAGCGCGGGGGGAGGGGGCACTGAAGCTTTCTTT. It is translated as CASSAGGGGTEAFF.

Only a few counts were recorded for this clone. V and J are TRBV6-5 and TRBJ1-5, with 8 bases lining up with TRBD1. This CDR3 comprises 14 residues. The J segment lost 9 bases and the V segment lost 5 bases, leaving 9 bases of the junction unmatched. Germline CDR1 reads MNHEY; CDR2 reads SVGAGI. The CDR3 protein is CASSGRQGRWPQHF. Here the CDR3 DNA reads TGTGCCAGCAGTGGTCGACAGGGGAGGTGGCCCCAGCATTTT.

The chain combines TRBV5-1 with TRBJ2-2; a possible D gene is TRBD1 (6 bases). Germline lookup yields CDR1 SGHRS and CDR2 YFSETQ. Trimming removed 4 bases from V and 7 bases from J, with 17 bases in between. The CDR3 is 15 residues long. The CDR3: CASSPARRGSGELFF. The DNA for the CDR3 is TGCGCCAGCAGCCCCGCCCGCAGGGGAAGCGGGGAGCTGTTTTTT.

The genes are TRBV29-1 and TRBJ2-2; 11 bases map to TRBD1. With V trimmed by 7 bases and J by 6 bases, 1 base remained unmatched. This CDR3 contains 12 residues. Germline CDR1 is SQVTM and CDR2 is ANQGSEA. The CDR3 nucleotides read TGCAGCGGGGGACAGGGGGCCGGGGAGCTGTTTTTT. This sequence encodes CSGGQGAGELFF.

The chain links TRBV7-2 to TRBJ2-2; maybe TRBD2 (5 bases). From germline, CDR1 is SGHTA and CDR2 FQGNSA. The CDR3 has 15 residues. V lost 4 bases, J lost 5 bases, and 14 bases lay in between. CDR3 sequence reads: CASSSRARGTGELFF. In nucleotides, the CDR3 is TGTGCCAGCAGCTCGAGGGCGCGAGGAACCGGGGAGCTGTTTTTT.

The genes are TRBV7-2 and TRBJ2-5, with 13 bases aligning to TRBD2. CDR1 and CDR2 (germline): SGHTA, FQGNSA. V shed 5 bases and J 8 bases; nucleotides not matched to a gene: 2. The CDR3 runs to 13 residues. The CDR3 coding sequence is TGTGCCAGCAGCCGGGGACTAGCGGGAACCCAGTACTTC. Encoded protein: CASSRGLAGTQYF.

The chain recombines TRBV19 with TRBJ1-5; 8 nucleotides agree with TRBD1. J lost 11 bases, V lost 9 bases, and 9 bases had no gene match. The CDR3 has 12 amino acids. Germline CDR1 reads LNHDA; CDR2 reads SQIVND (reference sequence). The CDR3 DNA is TGTGCCAGCGGACAGGGACTAAGGGCCCAGCATTTT. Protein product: CASGQGLRAQHF. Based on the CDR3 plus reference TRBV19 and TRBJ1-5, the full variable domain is DGGITQSPKYLFRKEGQNVTLSCEQNLNHDAMYWYRQDPGQGLRLIYYSQIVNDFQKGDIAEGYSVSREKKESFPLTVTSAQKNPTAFYLCASGQGLRAQHFGDGTRLSIL.

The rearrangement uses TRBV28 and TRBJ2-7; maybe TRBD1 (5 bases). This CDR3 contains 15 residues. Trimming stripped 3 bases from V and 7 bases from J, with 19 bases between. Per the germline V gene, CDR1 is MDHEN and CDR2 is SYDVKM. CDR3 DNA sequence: TGTGCCAGCAGTTTCGCCCCTCGGCCTAGGGGTGAGCAGTACTTC. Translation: CASSFAPRPRGEQYF.

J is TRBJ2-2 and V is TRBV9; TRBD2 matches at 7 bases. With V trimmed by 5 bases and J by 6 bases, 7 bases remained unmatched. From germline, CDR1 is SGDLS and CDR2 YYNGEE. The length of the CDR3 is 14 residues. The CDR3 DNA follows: TGTGCCAGCAGACCCTCAGCGGGACCCGGGGAGCTGTTTTTT. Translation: CASRPSAGPGELFF.

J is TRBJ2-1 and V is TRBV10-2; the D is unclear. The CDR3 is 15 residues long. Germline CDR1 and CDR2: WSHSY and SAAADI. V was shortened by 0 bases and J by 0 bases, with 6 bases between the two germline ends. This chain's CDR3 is CASSESRSSYNEQFF. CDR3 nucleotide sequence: TGCGCCAGCAGTGAGTCCCGGAGCTCCTACAATGAGCAGTTCTTC.

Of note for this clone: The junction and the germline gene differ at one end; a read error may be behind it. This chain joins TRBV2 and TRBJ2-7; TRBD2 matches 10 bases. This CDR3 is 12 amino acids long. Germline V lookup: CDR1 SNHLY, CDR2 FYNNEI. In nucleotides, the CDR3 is TGTGCCAGCACGCCGACTAGCGGGCAGGTAGCTTTC. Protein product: CASTPTSGQVAF.

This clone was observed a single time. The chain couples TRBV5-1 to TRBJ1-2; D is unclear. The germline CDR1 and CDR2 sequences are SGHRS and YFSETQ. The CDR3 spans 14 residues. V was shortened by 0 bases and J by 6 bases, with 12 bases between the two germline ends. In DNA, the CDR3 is TGCGCCAGCAGCTTGGGCACAGCGGTAAATGGCTACACCTTC. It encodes CASSLGTAVNGYTF.

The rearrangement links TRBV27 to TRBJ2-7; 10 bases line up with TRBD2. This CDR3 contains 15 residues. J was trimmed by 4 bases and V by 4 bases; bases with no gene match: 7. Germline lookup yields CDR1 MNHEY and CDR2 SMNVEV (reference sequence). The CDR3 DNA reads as TGTGCCAGCAGTTACGATGCTAGCGGGAGTTACGAGCAGTACTTC. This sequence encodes CASSYDASGSYEQYF.

CDR3 sequence reads: CASTPGPGVYGYTF. CDR3 coding DNA: TGTGCCAGTACCCCGGGCCCGGGGGTCTATGGCTACACCTTC. The chain recombines TRBV19 with TRBJ1-2, with D possibly matching TRBD1 (5 bases). V gave up 7 bases and J gave up 4 bases, with 16 bases separating them. This CDR3 contains 14 residues. CDR1 LNHDA and CDR2 SQIVND come from the germline V gene (reference sequence).

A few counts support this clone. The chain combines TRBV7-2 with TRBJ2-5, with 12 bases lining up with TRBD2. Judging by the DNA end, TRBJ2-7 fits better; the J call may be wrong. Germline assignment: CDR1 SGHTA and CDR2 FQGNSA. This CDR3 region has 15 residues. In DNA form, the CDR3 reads TGTGCCAGCAGCTCCGGACTAGCGGGGCTCTACGAGCAGTACTTC. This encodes CASSSGLAGLYEQYF.

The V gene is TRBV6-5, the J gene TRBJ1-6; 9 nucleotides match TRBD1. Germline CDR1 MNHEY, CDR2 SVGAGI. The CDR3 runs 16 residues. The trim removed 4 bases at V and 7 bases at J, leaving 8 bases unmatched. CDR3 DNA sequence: TGTGCCAGCAGTTCCGACGGGACAGGGAGGAATTCACCCCTCCACTTT. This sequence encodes CASSSDGTGRNSPLHF.

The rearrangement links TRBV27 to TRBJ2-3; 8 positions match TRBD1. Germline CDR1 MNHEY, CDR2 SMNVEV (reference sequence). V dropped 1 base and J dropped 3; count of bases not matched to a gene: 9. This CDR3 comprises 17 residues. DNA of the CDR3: TGTGCCAGCAGTTTATTTCGTACAGGGGGGAAAACAGATACGCAGTATTTT. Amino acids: CASSLFRTGGKTDTQYF.

The CDR3 sequence: CASGETRPSGAWNEQFF. DNA of the CDR3: TGTGCTAGTGGTGAGACACGACCTAGCGGGGCTTGGAATGAGCAGTTCTTC. This chain connects TRBV12-5 to TRBJ2-1; 9 bases line up with TRBD2. V was clipped by 5 bases and J by 7 bases; unmatched bases: 15. Germline V CDR1 and CDR2: LGHNT, FRNRAP. The CDR3 runs to 17 residues.

The CDR3 region is CASSPDGLARELFF. DNA of the CDR3: TGTGCCAGCAGCCCCGATGGACTAGCGCGGGAGCTGTTTTTT. The chain is built from TRBV7-6 and TRBJ2-2, with 9 bases aligning to TRBD2. After removal of 5 bases from V and 9 bases from J, the junction contained 7 bases not matched to a gene. This CDR3 has 14 amino acids. Germline lookup yields CDR1 SGHVS and CDR2 FNYEAQ. Complete variable domain (other parts from reference TRBV7-6 and TRBJ2-2): GAGVSQSPRYKVTKRGQDVALRCDPISGHVSLYWYRQALGQGPEFLTYFNYEAQQDKSGLPNDRFSAERPEGSISTLTIQRTEQRDSAMYRCASSPDGLARELFFGEGSRLTVL.